This T cell receptor beta chain appears in the sequencing data of a study of regulatory T cells in long-lasting Graves disease. The time point: newly diagnosed GD, antithyroid drugs for less than 3 months. The TCR library used RNA extracted from PBMCs. This clonotype was detected only a few times. Per germline, CDR1 SGHVS and CDR2 FQNEAQ. Losses at the gene ends were 4 bases for V and 7 bases for J; bases not matched to a gene: 6. The CDR3 length is 13 residues. Construction of TCR beta libraries relied on iRepertoire HTBI primers and on Arm-PCR targeting CDR3 regions. TCRdb re-called the multiplex PCR reads with MiXCR, one entry per CDR3 protein. The table records roughly 360,000 distinct CDR3 sequences, about 10% of them present only once. The sample was also linked to a second study, of T cells in Graves' hyperthyroidism and ophthalmopathy.

The chain uses TRBV7-8 and TRBJ1-1; 7 positions match TRBD1. The TCR originated in a woman aged 18-30 years with Graves disease. The material sequenced was peripheral blood mononuclear cells (PBMCs), taken at new diagnosis, from a patient treated with antithyroid drugs. DNA of the CDR3: TGTGCCAGCAGCTCGGGACAGTTTCTTGAAGCTTTCTTT. Its translation is CASSSGQFLEAFF.